This is a list of T cell receptor beta chains from one sample in a study of Ad26.COV2.S vaccination and SARS-CoV-2 variants. TCRdb's table, derived via immunoSEQ multiplex PCR, lists solely in-frame clones and lacks some. This table has 430,000 or so clones, roughly 89% appearing once. The input for sequencing was peripheral blood, taken in a trial of Ad26.COV2.S vaccine versus placebo. The receptors stem from a person between 18 and 60 years old who received the Ad26.COV2.S COVID-19 vaccine or a placebo. Both conserved end residues are part of each CDR3. The order of the fields is clone size, V gene, D gene, J gene, CDR3 DNA, CDR3 protein. A D gene is named only where the DNA matches it firmly. The size field is filled for only some rows; it gives once, few, many or a size class.

>NA|TRBV10-3|TRBD2|TRBJ2-1
TGTGCCATCAGTGATAGGGCTAGCGGATACAATGAGCAGTTCTTC
CAISDRASGYNEQFF
>NA|TRBV5-1|NA|TRBJ1-2
TGCGCCAGCAGCTTGGCGCTCGGAGGGGACTATGGCTACACCTTC
CASSLALGGDYGYTF
>NA|TRBV5-5|NA|TRBJ1-2
TGTGCCAGCAGCTTGAATTACATCTATGGCTACACCTTC
CASSLNYIYGYTF
>NA|TRBV27|NA|TRBJ1-1
TGTGCCAGCAGTCCCCTCCCACCTACAGGGATCGCTTTCTTT
CASSPLPPTGIAFF
>NA|TRBV4-2|NA|TRBJ2-2
TGTGCCAGCAGCCCTCAGAGCAGCGGACGCGGGGAGCTGTTTTTT
CASSPQSSGRGELFF
>NA|TRBV5-1|NA|TRBJ2-5
TGCGCCAGCAGCTTGGGCTCAGCCCTACAAGAGACCCAGTACTTC
CASSLGSALQETQYF
>NA|TRBV25-1|TRBD2|TRBJ2-1
TGTGCCAGCAGTGAAGCGGGGGGGCCTGAGAATGAGCAGTTCTTC
CASSEAGGPENEQFF
>once|TRBV12-3/TRBV12-4|NA|TRBJ1-1
TGTGCCAGCAGGCCGAGGGCCATGGGTGAAGCTTTCTTT
CASRPRAMGEAFF
>NA|TRBV29-1|TRBD1|TRBJ1-6
TGCAGCGTTGGGGACAGGGCAAATTCACCCCTCCACTTT
CSVGDRANSPLHF
>NA|TRBV3-1/TRBV3-2|NA|TRBJ1-1
TGTGCCAGCAGCCAAGATCCCCGGGGGAGGGCAGGAGCTTTCTTT
CASSQDPRGRAGAFF
>NA|TRBV7-6|NA|TRBJ2-1
TGTGCCAGCAGCAGACCGGGACAGCGGAGAGCGGGAGCCAACTTTGTGGGGAATGAGCAGTTCTTC
CASSRPGQRRAGANFVGNEQFF
>NA|TRBV6-1|NA|TRBJ1-4
TGTGCCAGCAGTGAAATGGGGGTAGGGGCTGAATTT
CASSEMGVGAEF
>once|TRBV6-2/TRBV6-3|TRBD1|TRBJ1-5
TGTGCCAGCAGCCCGACAGGGTATAGCAATCAGCCCCAGCATTTT
CASSPTGYSNQPQHF
>NA|TRBV11-3|TRBD1|TRBJ1-4
TGTGCCAGCAGCTTACAAATGGGTCAGGGGGAAAAAGAGCGTGAAAAACTGTTTTTT
CASSLQMGQGEKEREKLFF
>NA|TRBV24-1|TRBD2|TRBJ2-3
TGTGCCACCAGTGATTTAGCGGGAGGGCTTACAGATACGCAGTATTTT
CATSDLAGGLTDTQYF
>NA|TRBV5-1|TRBD1|TRBJ2-3
TGCGCCAGCAGCCGGAGAGAGGGGGCGTTGCCAGATACGCAGTATTTT
CASSRREGALPDTQYF
>NA|TRBV13|NA|TRBJ1-1
TGTGCCAGCAGCTCGACATTTACTGAAGCTTTCTTT
CASSSTFTEAFF
>NA|TRBV6-1|TRBD2|TRBJ2-3
TGTGCCAGCAGTGAAGAATCACTAGCGGGAGCAGGCACAGATACGCAGTATTTT
CASSEESLAGAGTDTQYF
>NA|TRBV15|NA|TRBJ2-2
TGTGCCACCAGCCTACACATAGAGAACACCGGGGAGCTGTTTTTT
CATSLHIENTGELFF
>NA|TRBV5-1|TRBD1|TRBJ1-2
TGCGCCAGCAGCGCCGGACAGGGATATGGCTACACCTTC
CASSAGQGYGYTF
>NA|TRBV5-8|NA|TRBJ1-5
TGTGCCAGCTCCACTTATAGCAATCAGCCCCAGCATTTT
CASSTYSNQPQHF
>NA|TRBV28|NA|TRBJ2-7
TGTGCCAGCAGTTTAGATGGGGGGGCTAAGGACTACTACGAGCAGTACTTC
CASSLDGGAKDYYEQYF
>NA|TRBV7-2|NA|TRBJ1-5
TGTGCCAGCAGCTCCCATAATCAGCCCCAGCATTTT
CASSSHNQPQHF
>NA|TRBV5-4|NA|TRBJ1-1
TGTGCCAGCAGCAGGCAGGCGAACACTGAAGCTTTCTTT
CASSRQANTEAFF
>NA|TRBV7-9|NA|TRBJ1-2
TGTGCCAGCAGCGAGACGGGGGATGGCTACACCTTC
CASSETGDGYTF
>NA|TRBV2|NA|TRBJ1-4
TGTGCCAGCCGCCGACAGGAGGCGGCTAATGAAAAACTGTTTTTT
CASRRQEAANEKLFF
>once|TRBV7-9|TRBD1|TRBJ2-3
TGTGCCGACGGGACAGGGTACGCAGATACGCAGTATTTT
CADGTGYADTQYF
>NA|TRBV3-1/TRBV3-2|NA|TRBJ1-2
TGTGCCAGCAGCCAAGAAGGCGGCTATGGCTACACCTTC
CASSQEGGYGYTF
>NA|TRBV10-3|TRBD1|TRBJ1-2
TGTGCCATCAGTGAGGAACAGGGGGGGTCTGGCTACACCTTC
CAISEEQGGSGYTF
>NA|TRBV5-1|NA|TRBJ1-1
TGCGCCAGCAGCTGGACAAGGAACACTGAAGCTTTCTTT
CASSWTRNTEAFF
>NA|TRBV28|NA|TRBJ2-7
TGTGCCAGCAGTGCTGAACAGTCCTACGAGCAGTACTTC
CASSAEQSYEQYF
>NA|TRBV4-3|NA|TRBJ2-3
TGCGCCAGCAGCCAAGATGAGGGGAGGAGGACAGATACGCAGTATTTT
CASSQDEGRRTDTQYF
>NA|TRBV7-8|NA|TRBJ1-6
TGTGCCAGCAGCTTAGAGCGGGGTTCACCCCTCCACTTT
CASSLERGSPLHF
>NA|TRBV2|TRBD2|TRBJ2-7
TGTGCCAGCAGACCGCCTTGGGGCGGGGGAAATTACGAGCAGTACTTC
CASRPPWGGGNYEQYF
>NA|TRBV6-5|TRBD1|TRBJ1-2
TGTGCCAGCCTACCAGGGGGATACTATGGCTACACCTTC
CASLPGGYYGYTF
>NA|TRBV4-3|NA|TRBJ2-3
TGCGCCAGCAGCCAAGCTGAGGGGACAGATACGCAGTATTTT
CASSQAEGTDTQYF
>NA|TRBV7-3|NA|TRBJ1-1
TGTGCCAGCTCACGACAGGTTAGCACTGAAGCTTTCTTT
CASSRQVSTEAFF
>NA|TRBV7-3|TRBD2|TRBJ2-5
TGTGCCAGCAGCTTACGGCGGGGGAGCCAAGAGACCCAGTACTTC
CASSLRRGSQETQYF
>NA|TRBV6-5|NA|TRBJ2-2
TGTGCCAGCAGTTACCAACCGACCGGGACCGGGGAGCTGTTTTTT
CASSYQPTGTGELFF
>NA|TRBV4-3|TRBD1|TRBJ1-1
TGCGCCAGCAGCCAAGATCGGGACAGGGGATGGAGGGGCACTGAAGCTTTCTTT
CASSQDRDRGWRGTEAFF
>once|TRBV7-2|NA|TRBJ2-3
TGTGCCAGCAGCTTGACTAGGAATCCCTCTAGCACAGATACGCAGTATTTT
CASSLTRNPSSTDTQYF
>NA|TRBV6-5|TRBD1|TRBJ2-5
TGTGCCAGCAACCTAAATAAACAGGGGTTAGAGACCCAGTACTTC
CASNLNKQGLETQYF
>NA|TRBV19|NA|TRBJ1-1
TGTGCCAGTACCTCCCCGAGGAGGGACGGGAACACTGAAGCTTTCTTT
CASTSPRRDGNTEAFF
>NA|TRBV7-3|NA|TRBJ2-5
TGTGCCAGCAGTCCGCAGGGTTCCGAGACCCAGTACTTC
CASSPQGSETQYF
>NA|TRBV5-1|NA|TRBJ2-5
TGCGCCAGCAGCTTGGTGGTGTCGCCAGAGGAGACCCAGTACTTC
CASSLVVSPEETQYF
>NA|TRBV14|NA|TRBJ1-6
TGTGCCAGCAGCCGAGGGTTCTATAATTCACCCCTCCACTTT
CASSRGFYNSPLHF
>NA|TRBV4-3|NA|TRBJ1-2
TGCGCCAGCAGCCCACCCTCAGGATCCGGCTACACCTTC
CASSPPSGSGYTF